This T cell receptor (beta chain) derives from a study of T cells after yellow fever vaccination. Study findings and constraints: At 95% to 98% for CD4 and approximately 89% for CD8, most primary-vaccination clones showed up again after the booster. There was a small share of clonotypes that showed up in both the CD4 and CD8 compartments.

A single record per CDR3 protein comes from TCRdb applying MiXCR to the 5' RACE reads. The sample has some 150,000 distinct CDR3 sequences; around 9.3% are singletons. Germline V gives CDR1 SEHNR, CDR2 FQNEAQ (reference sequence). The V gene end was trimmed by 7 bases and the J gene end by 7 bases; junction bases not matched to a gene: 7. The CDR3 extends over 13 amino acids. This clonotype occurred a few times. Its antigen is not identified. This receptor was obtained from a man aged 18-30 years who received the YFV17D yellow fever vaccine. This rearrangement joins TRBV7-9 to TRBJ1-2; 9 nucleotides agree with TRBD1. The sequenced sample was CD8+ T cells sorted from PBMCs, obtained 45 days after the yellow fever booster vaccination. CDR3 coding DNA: TGTGCCAGCAACTGGGACAGGGCTGGTGGCTACACCTTC. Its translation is CASNWDRAGGYTF.